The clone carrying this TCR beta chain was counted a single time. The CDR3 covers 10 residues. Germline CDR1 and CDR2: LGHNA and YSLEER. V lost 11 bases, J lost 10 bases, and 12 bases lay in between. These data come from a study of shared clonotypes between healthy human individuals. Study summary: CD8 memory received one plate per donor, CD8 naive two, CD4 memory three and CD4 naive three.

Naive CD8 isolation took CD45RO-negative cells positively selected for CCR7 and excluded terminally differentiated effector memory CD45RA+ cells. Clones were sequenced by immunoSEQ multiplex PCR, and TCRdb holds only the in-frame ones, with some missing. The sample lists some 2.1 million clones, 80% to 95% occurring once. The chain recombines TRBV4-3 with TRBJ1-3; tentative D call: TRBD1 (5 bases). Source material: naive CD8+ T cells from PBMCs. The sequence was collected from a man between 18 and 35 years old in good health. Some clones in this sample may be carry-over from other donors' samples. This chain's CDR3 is CAPPRVTIYF. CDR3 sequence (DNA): TGCGCCCCCCCCAGGGTAACCATATATTTT.